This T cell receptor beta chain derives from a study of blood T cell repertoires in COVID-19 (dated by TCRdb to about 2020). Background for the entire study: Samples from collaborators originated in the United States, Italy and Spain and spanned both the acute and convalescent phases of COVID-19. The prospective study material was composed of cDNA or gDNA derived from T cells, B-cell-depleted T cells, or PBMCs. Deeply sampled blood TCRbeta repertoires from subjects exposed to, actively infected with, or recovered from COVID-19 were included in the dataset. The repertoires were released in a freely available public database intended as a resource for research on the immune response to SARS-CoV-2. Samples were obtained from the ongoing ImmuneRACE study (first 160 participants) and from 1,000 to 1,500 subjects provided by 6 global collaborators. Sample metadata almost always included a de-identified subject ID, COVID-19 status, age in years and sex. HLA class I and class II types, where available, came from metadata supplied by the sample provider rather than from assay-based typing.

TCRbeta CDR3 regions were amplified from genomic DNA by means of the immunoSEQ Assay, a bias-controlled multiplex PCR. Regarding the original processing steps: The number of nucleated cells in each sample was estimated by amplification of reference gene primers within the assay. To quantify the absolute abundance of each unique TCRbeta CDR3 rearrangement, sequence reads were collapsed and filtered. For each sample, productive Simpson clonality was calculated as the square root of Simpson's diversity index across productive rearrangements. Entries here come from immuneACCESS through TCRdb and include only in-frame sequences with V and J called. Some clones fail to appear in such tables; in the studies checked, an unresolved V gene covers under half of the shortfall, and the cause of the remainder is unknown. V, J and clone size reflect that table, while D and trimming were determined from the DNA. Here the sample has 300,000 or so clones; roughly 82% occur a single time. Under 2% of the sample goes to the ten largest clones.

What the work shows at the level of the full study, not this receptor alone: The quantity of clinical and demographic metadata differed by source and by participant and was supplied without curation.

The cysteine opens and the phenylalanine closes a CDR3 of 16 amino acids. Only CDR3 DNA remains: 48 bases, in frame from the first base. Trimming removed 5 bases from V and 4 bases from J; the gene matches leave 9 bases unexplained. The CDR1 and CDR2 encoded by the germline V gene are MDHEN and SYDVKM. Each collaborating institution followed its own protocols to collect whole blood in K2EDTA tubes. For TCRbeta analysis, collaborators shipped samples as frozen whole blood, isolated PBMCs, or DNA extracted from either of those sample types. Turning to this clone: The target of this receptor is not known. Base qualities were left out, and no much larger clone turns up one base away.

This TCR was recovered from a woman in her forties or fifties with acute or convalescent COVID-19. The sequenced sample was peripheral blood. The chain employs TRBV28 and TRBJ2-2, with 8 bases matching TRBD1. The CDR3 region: CASSPSRGRATGELFF. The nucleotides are TGTGCCAGCAGTCCATCCAGGGGGCGGGCCACCGGGGAGCTGTTTTTT.